These 19 T cell receptor beta chains were sequenced from one sample in a study of T cell responses to AZD1222 COVID-19 vaccine (dated by TCRdb to about 2021). Read against the paper, the sample's time point label means: about 28 days (+/-7) after the second vaccine dose. The protocol used for the library was the immunoSEQ multiplex PCR assay. The immuneACCESS repertoire file appears here via TCRdb, limited to in-frame rearrangements. These files lack a portion of the clones; in checked studies, under half of the deficit traces to unresolved V genes, and the cause of the others is not known. This sample is represented by 130,000 or so clones; around 90% of them were singletons. The ten largest clones capture more than 5.5% of the sample. The material sequenced was peripheral blood, taken 28 days after the second AZD1222 dose. The receptor set was obtained from an adult who received the AZD1222 COVID-19 vaccine.

The V gene is TRBV19, the J gene TRBJ2-1; 10 nucleotides match TRBD2. The germline CDR1 and CDR2 sequences are LNHDA and SQIVND (reference sequence). The CDR3 covers 15 residues. With V trimmed by 3 bases and J by 10 bases, 9 bases remained unmatched. CDR3 amino acids: CASSITSGIQFEQFF. CDR3 DNA sequence: TGTGCCAGTAGTATCACTAGCGGGATCCAGTTCGAGCAGTTCTTC.

A single count supports this clone. The V gene is TRBV28, the J gene TRBJ1-5; a possible D gene is TRBD1 (6 bases). The CDR3 is 15 amino acids. V dropped 5 bases and J dropped 5 bases, with 16 bases sitting between them. Germline CDR1 and CDR2: MDHEN and SYDVKM. CDR3 nucleotide sequence: TGTGCCAGCAGTCCAAGCCGGAAGGGGGATCAGCCCCAGCATTTT. Translated: CASSPSRKGDQPQHF.

The V call is TRBV5-4, the J call TRBJ2-7; 9 bases agree with TRBD2. CDR1 and CDR2 from the germline V gene are SGHNT and YYREEE (reference sequence). This CDR3 contains 14 residues. With V trimmed by 3 bases and J by 5 bases, 6 bases remained unmatched. The CDR3 sequence: CASSSGGGDNEQYF. The CDR3 nucleotides are TGTGCCAGCAGCTCCGGCGGGGGGGATAACGAGCAGTACTTC.

The chain uses TRBV4-1 and TRBJ1-6; maybe TRBD1 (5 bases). Deletions cut 4 bases from V and 6 bases from J, with 16 bases between. Per germline, CDR1 MGHRA and CDR2 YSYEKL. This CDR3 spans 16 amino acids. DNA for the CDR3: TGCGCCAGCAGCCCCTATGCCGGGGGAAGTAATTCACCCCTCCACTTT. Residues: CASSPYAGGSNSPLHF.

The chain is built from TRBV2 and TRBJ2-1, with D perhaps assigned TRBD1 or TRBD2 (5 bases each). Between the trimmed V and J ends, which lost 10 bases and 8 bases, there was a span of 15 bases. Germline V gene lookup returns CDR1 SNHLY and CDR2 FYNNEI. The CDR3 totals 12 residues. CDR3 nucleotide sequence: TGTGCCACTCGGGGCTCTCGTGATGAGCAGTTCTTC. This sequence encodes CATRGSRDEQFF.

The chain employs TRBV11-3 and TRBJ2-2; D might be TRBD2 (6 bases). V lost 3 bases to trimming and J lost 3 bases, with 14 bases between them. Germline V gene sequence: CDR1 SGHNT, CDR2 YENEEA. The CDR3 runs 16 residues. The CDR3 DNA reads TGTGCCAGCAGCTTCCCAGGAGGGGATTACACCGGGGAGCTGTTTTTT. Translating it yields CASSFPGGDYTGELFF.

The V gene is TRBV3-1 (or the pseudogene TRBV3-2), the J gene TRBJ1-1; D not certain. CDR3 size: 14 residues. CDR1 and CDR2 (germline): LGHDT, YNNKEL (reference sequence). V shed 3 bases and J shed 1 base, with 9 bases lying between them. CDR3 nucleotide sequence: TGTGCCAGCAGCCAGGGGTGGGCGAACACTGAAGCTTTCTTT. It yields the protein CASSQGWANTEAFF.

The chain carries TRBV5-1 and TRBJ1-1; tentatively, D is TRBD1 (6 bases). V was clipped by 0 bases and J by 5 bases, with 11 bases between them. CDR1 is SGHRS and CDR2 is YFSETQ in the germline V gene. The length of the CDR3 is 14 residues. The DNA of the CDR3 is TGCGCCAGCAGCTTGGAGTGGGGGCGGACTGAAGCTTTCTTT. It specifies CASSLEWGRTEAFF.

This chain joins TRBV19 and TRBJ2-7, with TRBD1 identical over 9 bases. V was pared by 4 bases and J by 3 bases, with 1 base of the junction left unmatched. Germline lookup yields CDR1 LNHDA and CDR2 SQIVND (reference sequence). The CDR3 loop spans 13 amino acids. CDR3 bases: TGTGCCAGTAGTACGGGACAGGGCTACGAGCAGTACTTC. It yields the protein CASSTGQGYEQYF.

This sequence joins TRBV28 and TRBJ1-4; TRBD1 might be the D (5 bases). The germline CDR1 and CDR2 sequences are MDHEN and SYDVKM. The CDR3 contains 13 residues. V was pared by 3 bases and J by 8 bases, with 10 bases between. This CDR3 reads CASSFGGEEKLFF. CDR3 in DNA: TGTGCCAGCAGTTTCGGAGGGGAGGAAAAACTGTTTTTT.

The chain combines TRBV6-2 or TRBV6-3 with TRBJ1-3, with unresolved D. The germline V gene has CDR1 MNHEY and CDR2 SVGEGT. V was shortened by 5 bases and J by 4 bases, with 12 bases between the two germline ends. CDR3 length equals 14 residues. The CDR3 reads CASSKTTPGNTIYF. In DNA form, the CDR3 reads TGTGCCAGCAGTAAGACAACCCCGGGAAACACCATATATTTT.

Here the CDR3 reads CASSSTNGETQYF. The DNA for the CDR3 is TGTGCCAGCAGCTCCACTAATGGAGAGACCCAGTACTTC. The V and J genes are TRBV7-3 and TRBJ2-5; D call uncertain. V gave up 4 bases and J gave up 4 bases, with 10 bases separating them. The CDR3 has 13 amino acids. Germline-derived CDR1 and CDR2 are SGHTA and FQGTGA.

This clone turned up a few times. The chain has TRBV5-4 and TRBJ1-3; D might be TRBD1 (5 bases). This CDR3 contains 16 residues. V was clipped by 4 bases and J by 3 bases, with 17 bases between them. Germline V gene lookup returns CDR1 SGHNT and CDR2 YYREEE (reference sequence). As DNA, the CDR3 is TGTGCCAGCAGCCTAAATAATATCAGGGATGGAAACACCATATATTTT. It encodes CASSLNNIRDGNTIYF.

V is TRBV19 and J is TRBJ2-7; 10 nucleotides match TRBD2. V dropped 4 bases and J dropped 1; count of bases not matched to a gene: 7. Germline loops: CDR1 LNHDA, CDR2 SQIVND (reference sequence). CDR3 size: 16 residues. This chain's CDR3 is CASSRAWTSGSYEQYF. The CDR3 DNA is TGTGCCAGTAGTAGGGCTTGGACTAGCGGATCCTACGAGCAGTACTTC.

The chain joins TRBV7-6 to TRBJ2-3, with 7 bases matching TRBD1. Germline V gene sequence: CDR1 SGHVS, CDR2 FNYEAQ. V shed 5 bases and J 5 bases; nucleotides not matched to a gene: 13. This CDR3 has 16 amino acids. In DNA form, the CDR3 reads TGTGCCAGCAGCGTCCGACAGGGATTTTCCGGAGATACGCAGTATTTT. Its protein product is CASSVRQGFSGDTQYF.

This chain uses TRBV9 with TRBJ2-1; 7 nucleotides align to TRBD2. The CDR3 runs 15 residues. With V trimmed by 4 bases and J by 2 bases, 6 bases remained unmatched. Germline values: CDR1 SGDLS, CDR2 YYNGEE. The CDR3: CASSLASGAYNEQFF. The DNA of the CDR3 is TGTGCCAGCAGCCTAGCGAGCGGGGCCTACAATGAGCAGTTCTTC.

The chain uses TRBV6-2 or TRBV6-3 and TRBJ2-7; D ambiguous. V lost 2 bases, J lost 4 bases, and 6 bases lay in between. The germline V gene has CDR1 MNHEY and CDR2 SVGEGT. CDR3 length: 12 residues. The CDR3 DNA reads as TGTGCCAGCAGTTACGTAGGGTACGAGCAGTACTTC. It is translated as CASSYVGYEQYF.

The gene calls are TRBV11-2 and TRBJ2-3; 7 bases are shared with TRBD2. This CDR3 region has 15 residues. The V gene's germline CDR1 is SGHAT and CDR2 FQNNGV. V lost 7 bases and J lost 2; bases outside the gene matches: 9. CDR3 residues: CASTSPGGITDTQYF. The CDR3 DNA is TGTGCCAGCACCTCACCCGGGGGGATCACAGATACGCAGTATTTT.

The chain combines TRBV30 with TRBJ2-5; a possible D gene is TRBD1 (5 bases). Trimming shortened V by 5 bases and J by 2 bases, and 12 bases separated the two germline ends. Looked up from germline, CDR1 is GTSNPN and CDR2 is SVGIG (reference sequence). This CDR3 has 13 residues. CDR3 residues: CAWLPTDQETQYF. CDR3 DNA sequence: TGTGCCTGGTTACCGACAGATCAAGAGACCCAGTACTTC.